The T cell receptor (beta chain) described here comes from a study of CD8 T cells in Susac syndrome. TEMRA cells were FACS-enriched, and CD8+ and CD4+ T cells were isolated negatively. With 8 bases clipped from V and 5 bases from J, the junction kept 20 bases outside the gene matches. The CDR3 is 17 amino acids. The germline V gene has CDR1 PRHDT and CDR2 FYEKMQ (reference sequence). RNA totalling about 0.45 to 1 ug underwent reverse transcription with random hexamers. Coverage of TCR beta CDR3 amplification by immunoSEQ multiplex PCR extended to 54 Vbeta and 13 Jbeta. TCRdb analysed the immunoSEQ multiplex PCR reads with MiXCR anew, one entry per CDR3 protein. Here the sample spans roughly 200,000 distinct CDR3 sequences, approximately 96% being singletons.

The clonotype originates from a human donor with multiple sclerosis. The chain is built from TRBV13 and TRBJ1-2; 7 bases are a match to TRBD1. Material for sequencing was CD8+ T cells from PBMCs. The CDR3 is CASATRGTDPTFYGYTF. CDR3 DNA: TGTGCCAGCGCTACCCGGGGGACAGACCCGACTTTTTATGGCTACACCTTC. Full variable domain (remainder filled in from reference TRBV13 and TRBJ1-2): AAGVIQSPRHLIKEKRETATLKCYPIPRHDTVYWYQQGPGQDPQFLISFYEKMQSDKGSIPDRFSAQQFSDYHSELNMSSLELGDSALYFCASATRGTDPTFYGYTFGSGTRLTVV.